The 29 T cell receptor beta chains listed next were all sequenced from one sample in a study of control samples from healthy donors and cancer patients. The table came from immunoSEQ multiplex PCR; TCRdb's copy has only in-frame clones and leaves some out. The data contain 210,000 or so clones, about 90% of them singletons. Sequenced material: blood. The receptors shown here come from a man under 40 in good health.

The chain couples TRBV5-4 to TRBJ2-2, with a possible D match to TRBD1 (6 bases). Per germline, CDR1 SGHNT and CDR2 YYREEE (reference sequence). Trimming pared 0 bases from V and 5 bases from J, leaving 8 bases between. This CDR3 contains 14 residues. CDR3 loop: CASSLVQGTGELFF. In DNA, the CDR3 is TGTGCCAGCAGCTTGGTCCAGGGGACCGGGGAGCTGTTTTTT. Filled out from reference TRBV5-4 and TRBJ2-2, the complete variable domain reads ETGVTQSPTHLIKTRGQQVTLRCSSQSGHNTVSWYQQALGQGPQFIFQYYREEENGRGNFPPRFSGLQFPNYSSELNVNALELDDSALYLCASSLVQGTGELFFGEGSRLTVL.

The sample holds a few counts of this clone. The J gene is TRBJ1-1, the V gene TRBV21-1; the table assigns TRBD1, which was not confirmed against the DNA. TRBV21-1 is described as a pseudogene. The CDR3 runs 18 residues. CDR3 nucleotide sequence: TGTGCCAGCAGCAAAGCGCGACAGGGGGCAGTTAAGGACACTGAAGCTTTCTTT. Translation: CASSKARQGAVKDTEAFF.

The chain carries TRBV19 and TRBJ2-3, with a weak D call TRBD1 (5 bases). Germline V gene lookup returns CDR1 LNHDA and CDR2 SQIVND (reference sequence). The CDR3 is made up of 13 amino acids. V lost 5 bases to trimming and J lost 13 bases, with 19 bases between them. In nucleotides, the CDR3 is TGTGCCAGTAGTTCTCAGGGTCACCACGTTGAGTATTTT. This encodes CASSSQGHHVEYF.

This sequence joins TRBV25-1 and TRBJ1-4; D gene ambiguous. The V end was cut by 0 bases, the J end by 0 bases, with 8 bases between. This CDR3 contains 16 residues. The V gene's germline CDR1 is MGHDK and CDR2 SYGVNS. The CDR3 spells CASSEYKAATNEKLFF. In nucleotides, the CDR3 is TGTGCCAGCAGTGAATACAAGGCAGCAACTAATGAAAAACTGTTTTTT.

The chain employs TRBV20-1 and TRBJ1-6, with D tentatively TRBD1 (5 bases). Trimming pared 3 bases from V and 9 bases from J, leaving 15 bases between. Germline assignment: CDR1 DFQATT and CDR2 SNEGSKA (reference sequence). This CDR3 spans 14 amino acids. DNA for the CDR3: TGCAGTGCTAGTCGGCAGGGCTTGGGTTCACCCCTCCACTTT. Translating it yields CSASRQGLGSPLHF.

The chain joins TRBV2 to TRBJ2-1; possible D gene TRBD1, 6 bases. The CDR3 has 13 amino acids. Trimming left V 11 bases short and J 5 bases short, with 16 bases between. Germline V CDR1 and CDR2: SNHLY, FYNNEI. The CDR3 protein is CASQGQGHNEQFF. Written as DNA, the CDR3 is TGTGCCTCCCAGGGGCAGGGCCACAATGAGCAGTTCTTC.

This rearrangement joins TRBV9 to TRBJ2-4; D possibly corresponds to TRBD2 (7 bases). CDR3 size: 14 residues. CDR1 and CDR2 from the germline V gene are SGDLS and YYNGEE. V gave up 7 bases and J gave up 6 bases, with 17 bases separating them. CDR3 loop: CASALGGGPNIQYF. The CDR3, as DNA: TGTGCCAGCGCTCTGGGCGGGGGCCCAAACATTCAGTACTTC.

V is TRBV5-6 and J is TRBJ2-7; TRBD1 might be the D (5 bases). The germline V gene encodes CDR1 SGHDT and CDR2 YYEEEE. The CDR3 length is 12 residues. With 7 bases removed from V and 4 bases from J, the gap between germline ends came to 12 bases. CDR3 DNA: TGTGCCAGCGGAAAGACAGATTACGAGCAGTACTTC. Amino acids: CASGKTDYEQYF.

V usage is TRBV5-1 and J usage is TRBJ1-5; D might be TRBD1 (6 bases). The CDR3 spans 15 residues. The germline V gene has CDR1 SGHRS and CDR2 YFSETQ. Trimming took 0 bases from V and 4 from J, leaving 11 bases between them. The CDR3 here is CASSLAGQLNQPQHF. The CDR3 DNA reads TGCGCCAGCAGCTTGGCCGGACAGCTGAATCAGCCCCAGCATTTT.

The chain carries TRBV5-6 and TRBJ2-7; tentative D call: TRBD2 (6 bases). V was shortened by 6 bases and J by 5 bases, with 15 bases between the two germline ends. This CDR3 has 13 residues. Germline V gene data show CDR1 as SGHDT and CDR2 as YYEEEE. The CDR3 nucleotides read TGTGCCAGCACCTCACCTAGCGCAGACGAGCAGTACTTC. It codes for CASTSPSADEQYF.

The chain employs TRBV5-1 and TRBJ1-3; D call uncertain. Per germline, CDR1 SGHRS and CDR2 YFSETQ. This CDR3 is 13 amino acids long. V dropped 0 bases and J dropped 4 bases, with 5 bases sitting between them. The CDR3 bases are TGCGCCAGCAGCTTGGCCGGGGGAAACACCATATATTTT. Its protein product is CASSLAGGNTIYF.

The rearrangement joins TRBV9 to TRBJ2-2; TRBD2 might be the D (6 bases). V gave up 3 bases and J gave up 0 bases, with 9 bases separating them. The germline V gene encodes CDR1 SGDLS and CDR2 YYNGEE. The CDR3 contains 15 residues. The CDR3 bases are TGTGCCAGCAGCGCCTCGGGAGCGAACACCGGGGAGCTGTTTTTT. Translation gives CASSASGANTGELFF.

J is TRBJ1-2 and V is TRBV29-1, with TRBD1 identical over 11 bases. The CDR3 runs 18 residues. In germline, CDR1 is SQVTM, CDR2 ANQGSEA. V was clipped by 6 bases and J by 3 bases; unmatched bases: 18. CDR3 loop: CSVSSEPGQGGFYYGYTF. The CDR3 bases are TGCAGCGTGTCCAGCGAACCGGGACAGGGGGGTTTCTACTATGGCTACACCTTC. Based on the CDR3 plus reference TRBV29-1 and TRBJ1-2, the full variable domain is SAVISQKPSRDICQRGTSLTIQCQVDSQVTMMFWYRQQPGQSLTLIATANQGSEATYESGFVIDKFPISRPNLTFSTLTVSNMSPEDSSIYLCSVSSEPGQGGFYYGYTFGSGTRLTVV.

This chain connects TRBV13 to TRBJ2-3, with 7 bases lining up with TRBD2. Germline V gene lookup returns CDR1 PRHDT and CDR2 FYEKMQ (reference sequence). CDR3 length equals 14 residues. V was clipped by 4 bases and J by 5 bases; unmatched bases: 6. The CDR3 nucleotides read TGTGCCAGCAGCTCACCCGGCGGGGGAGATACGCAGTATTTT. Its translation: CASSSPGGGDTQYF. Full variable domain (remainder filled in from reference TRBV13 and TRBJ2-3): AAGVIQSPRHLIKEKRETATLKCYPIPRHDTVYWYQQGPGQDPQFLISFYEKMQSDKGSIPDRFSAQQFSDYHSELNMSSLELGDSALYFCASSSPGGGDTQYFGPGTRLTVL.

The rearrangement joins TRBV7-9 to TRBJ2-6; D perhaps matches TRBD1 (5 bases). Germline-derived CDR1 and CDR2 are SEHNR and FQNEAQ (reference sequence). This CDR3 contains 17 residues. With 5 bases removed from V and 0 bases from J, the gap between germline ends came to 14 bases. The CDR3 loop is CASSIDKGRSGANVLTF. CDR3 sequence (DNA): TGTGCCAGCAGCATAGACAAGGGGCGCTCTGGGGCCAACGTCCTGACTTTC. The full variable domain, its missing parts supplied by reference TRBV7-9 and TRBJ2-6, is DTGVSQNPRHKITKRGQNVTFRCDPISEHNRLYWYRQTLGQGPEFLTYFQNEAQLEKSRLLSDRFSAERPKGSFSTLEIQRTEQGDSAMYLCASSIDKGRSGANVLTFGAGSRLTVL.

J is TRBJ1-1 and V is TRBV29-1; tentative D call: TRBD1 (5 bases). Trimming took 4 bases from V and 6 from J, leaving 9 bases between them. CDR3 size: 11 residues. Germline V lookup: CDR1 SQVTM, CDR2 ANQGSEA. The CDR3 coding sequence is TGCAGCGTTGTTAGGGGCGCTGAAGCTTTCTTT. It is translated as CSVVRGAEAFF.

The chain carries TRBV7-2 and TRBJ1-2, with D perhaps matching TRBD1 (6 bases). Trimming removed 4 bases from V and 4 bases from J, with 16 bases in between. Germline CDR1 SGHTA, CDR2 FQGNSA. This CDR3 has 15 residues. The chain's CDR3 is CASSSREGGPYGYTF. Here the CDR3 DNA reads TGTGCCAGCAGCTCCCGGGAGGGGGGGCCCTATGGCTACACCTTC.

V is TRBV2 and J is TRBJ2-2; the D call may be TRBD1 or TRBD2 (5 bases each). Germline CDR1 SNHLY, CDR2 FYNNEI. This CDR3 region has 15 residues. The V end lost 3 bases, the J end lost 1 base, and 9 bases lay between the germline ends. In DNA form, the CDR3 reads TGTGCCAGCAGTGACTGGGGGATGAACACCGGGGAGCTGTTTTTT. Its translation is CASSDWGMNTGELFF.

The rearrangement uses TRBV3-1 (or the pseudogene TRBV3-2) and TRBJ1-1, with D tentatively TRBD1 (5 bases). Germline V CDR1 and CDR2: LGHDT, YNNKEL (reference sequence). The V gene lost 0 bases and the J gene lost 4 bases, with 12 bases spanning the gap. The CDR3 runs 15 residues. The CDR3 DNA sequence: TGTGCCAGCAGCCAAGACCTGGGGGGGGGCACTGAAGCTTTCTTT. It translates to CASSQDLGGGTEAFF.

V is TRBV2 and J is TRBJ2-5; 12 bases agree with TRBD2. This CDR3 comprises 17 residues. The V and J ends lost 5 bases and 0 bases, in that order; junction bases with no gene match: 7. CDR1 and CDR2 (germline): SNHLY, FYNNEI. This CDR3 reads CASSLGLAGNYQETQYF. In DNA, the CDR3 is TGTGCCAGCAGTCTCGGACTAGCGGGGAACTACCAAGAGACCCAGTACTTC.

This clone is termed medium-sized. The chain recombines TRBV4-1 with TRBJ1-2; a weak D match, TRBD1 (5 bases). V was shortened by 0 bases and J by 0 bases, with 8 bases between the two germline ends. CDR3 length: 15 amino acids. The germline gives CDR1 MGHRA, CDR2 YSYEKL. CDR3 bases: TGCGCCAGCAGCCAAGAAAGGGGAGCTAACTATGGCTACACCTTC. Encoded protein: CASSQERGANYGYTF.

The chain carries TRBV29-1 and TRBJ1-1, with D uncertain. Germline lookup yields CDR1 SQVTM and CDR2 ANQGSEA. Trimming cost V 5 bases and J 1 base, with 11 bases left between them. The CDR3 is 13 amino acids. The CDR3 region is CSVKALGNTEAFF. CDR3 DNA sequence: TGCAGCGTTAAGGCGCTGGGGAACACTGAAGCTTTCTTT.

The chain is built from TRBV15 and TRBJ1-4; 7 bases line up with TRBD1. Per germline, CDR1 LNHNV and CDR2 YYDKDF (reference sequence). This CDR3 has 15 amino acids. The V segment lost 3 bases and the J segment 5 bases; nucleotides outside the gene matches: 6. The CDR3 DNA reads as TGTGCCACCAGCAGGGAAACAGGGGACAATGAAAAACTGTTTTTT. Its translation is CATSRETGDNEKLFF. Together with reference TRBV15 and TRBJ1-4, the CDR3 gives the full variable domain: DAMVIQNPRYQVTQFGKPVTLSCSQTLNHNVMYWYQQKSSQAPKLLFHYYDKDFNNEADTPDNFQSRRPNTSFCFLDIRSPGLGDTAMYLCATSRETGDNEKLFFGSGTQLSVL.

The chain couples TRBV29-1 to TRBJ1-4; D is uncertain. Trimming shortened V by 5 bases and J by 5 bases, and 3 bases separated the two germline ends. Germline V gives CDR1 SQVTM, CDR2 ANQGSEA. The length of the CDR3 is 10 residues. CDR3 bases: TGCAGCGTTAAAAATGAAAAACTGTTTTTT. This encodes CSVKNEKLFF.

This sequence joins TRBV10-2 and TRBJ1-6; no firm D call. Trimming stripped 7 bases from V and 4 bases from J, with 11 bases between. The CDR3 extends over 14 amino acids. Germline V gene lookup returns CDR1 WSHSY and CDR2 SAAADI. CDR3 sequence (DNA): TGCGCCAGCACTGATGTCGCTTATAATTCACCCCTCCACTTT. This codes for CASTDVAYNSPLHF.

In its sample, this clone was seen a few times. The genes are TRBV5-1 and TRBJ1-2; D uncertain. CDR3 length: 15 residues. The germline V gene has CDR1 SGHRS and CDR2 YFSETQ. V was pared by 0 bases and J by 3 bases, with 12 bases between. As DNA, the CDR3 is TGCGCCAGCAGCTTGGGACCACAGAAAGACTATGGCTACACCTTC. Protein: CASSLGPQKDYGYTF.

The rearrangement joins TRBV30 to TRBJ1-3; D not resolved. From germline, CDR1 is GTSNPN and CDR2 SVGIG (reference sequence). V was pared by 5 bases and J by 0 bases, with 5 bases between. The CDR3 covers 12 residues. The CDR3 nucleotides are TGTGCCTGGTCGTACTCTGGAAACACCATATATTTT. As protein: CAWSYSGNTIYF.

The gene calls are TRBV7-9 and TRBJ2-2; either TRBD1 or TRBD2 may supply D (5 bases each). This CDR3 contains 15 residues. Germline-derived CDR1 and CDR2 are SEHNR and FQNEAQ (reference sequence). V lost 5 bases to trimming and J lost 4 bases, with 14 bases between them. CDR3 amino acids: CASSPHGAGTGELFF. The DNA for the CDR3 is TGTGCCAGCAGCCCCCATGGGGCGGGCACCGGGGAGCTGTTTTTT.

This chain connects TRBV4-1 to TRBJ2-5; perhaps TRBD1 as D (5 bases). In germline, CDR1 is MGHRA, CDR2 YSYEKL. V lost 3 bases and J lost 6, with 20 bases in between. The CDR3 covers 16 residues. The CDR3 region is CASSQMGQGSLKTQYF. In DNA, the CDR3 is TGCGCCAGCAGCCAGATGGGCCAGGGCTCCTTGAAGACCCAGTACTTC.